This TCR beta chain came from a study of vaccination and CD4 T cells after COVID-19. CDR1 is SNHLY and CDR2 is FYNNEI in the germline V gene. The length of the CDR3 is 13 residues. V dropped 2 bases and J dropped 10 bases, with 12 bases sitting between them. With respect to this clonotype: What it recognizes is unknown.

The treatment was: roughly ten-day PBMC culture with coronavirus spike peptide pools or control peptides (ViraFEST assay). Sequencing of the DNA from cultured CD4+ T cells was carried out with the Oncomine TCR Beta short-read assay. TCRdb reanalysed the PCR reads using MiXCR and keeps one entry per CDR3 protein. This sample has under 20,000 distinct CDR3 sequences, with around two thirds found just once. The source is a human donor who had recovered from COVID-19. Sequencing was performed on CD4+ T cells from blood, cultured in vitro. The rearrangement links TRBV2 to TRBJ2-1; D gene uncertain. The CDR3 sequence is CASSEHNKGEQFF. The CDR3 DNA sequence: TGTGCCAGCAGTGAACATAATAAGGGAGAGCAGTTCTTC.